This TCR beta chain was identified in a study of Ad26.COV2.S vaccination and SARS-CoV-2 variants. Study background: A participant enrolled in the COV1001 Ad26.COV2.S trial arm provided the sample. Ad26.COV2.S was injected intramuscularly once or twice, 56 days apart.

Germline loops: CDR1 SGHNT, CDR2 YENEEA. The CDR3 is 15 residues long. Trimming took off 5 bases at V and 4 bases at J, with 15 bases between the two ends. In regard to this clone: The target antigen is unknown.

Libraries were prepared by immunoSEQ multiplex PCR; TCRdb keeps only in-frame clonotypes and omits some of them. The table shows roughly 380,000 clones, with around 89% occurring only once. Findings and limits, study-wide: Measures of TCR breadth and depth may have fallen short of total T cell responses.

Treatment indicated: 15 to 20 received Ad26.COV2.S at low or high dose, single or two shots; about 5 received placebo; per-sample allocation not given. After the first vaccine or placebo injection, samples were drawn on day 63. The chain joins TRBV11-3 to TRBJ2-1; D is unresolved. The material was peripheral blood, obtained in a trial of Ad26.COV2.S vaccine versus placebo. This clonotype originated in a person aged 18-65 years who received the Ad26.COV2.S COVID-19 vaccine or a placebo. This CDR3 reads CASSPRVGTYNEQFF. CDR3 coding DNA: TGTGCCAGCAGCCCCCGGGTGGGAACTTACAATGAGCAGTTCTTC. Full variable domain (rest looked up from reference TRBV11-3 and TRBJ2-1): EAGVVQSPRYKIIEKKQPVAFWCNPISGHNTLYWYLQNLGQGPELLIRYENEEAVDDSQLPKDRFSAERLKGVDSTLKIQPAELGDSAVYLCASSPRVGTYNEQFFGPGTRLTVL.